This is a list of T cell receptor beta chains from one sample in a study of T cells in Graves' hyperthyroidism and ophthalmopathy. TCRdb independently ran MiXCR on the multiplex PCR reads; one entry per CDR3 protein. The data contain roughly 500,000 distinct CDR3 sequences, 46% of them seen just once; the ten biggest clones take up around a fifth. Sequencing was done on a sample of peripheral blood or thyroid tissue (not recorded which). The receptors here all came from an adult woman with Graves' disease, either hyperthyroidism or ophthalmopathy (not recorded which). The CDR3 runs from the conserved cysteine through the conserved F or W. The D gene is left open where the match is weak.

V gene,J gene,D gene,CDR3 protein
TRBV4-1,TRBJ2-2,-,CASSQQLRLNTGELFF
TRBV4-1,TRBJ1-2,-,CASSQNGLGGKSDGYTF
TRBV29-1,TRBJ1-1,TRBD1,CSVDGDSNMNTEAFF
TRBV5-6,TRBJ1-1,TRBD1,CASSWTGRDWGAFF
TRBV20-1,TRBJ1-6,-,CSARGGGLLLGSPLHF
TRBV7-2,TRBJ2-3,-,CASSKARLTDTQYF
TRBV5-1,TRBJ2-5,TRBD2,CASSLGLAGGGQETQYF
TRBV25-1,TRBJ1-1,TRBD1,CASSPTGVIANTEAFF
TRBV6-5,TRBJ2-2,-,CASSYGVTGELFF
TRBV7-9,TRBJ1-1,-,CASSRDGQCSPEAFF
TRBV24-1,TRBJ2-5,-,CATSDSRRETQYF
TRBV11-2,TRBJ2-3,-,CASSSPPDTQYF
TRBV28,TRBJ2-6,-,CASATAAGANVLTF
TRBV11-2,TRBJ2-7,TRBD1,CASSSLRGGDRGRGYEQYF
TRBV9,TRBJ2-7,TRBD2,CASSVELAGLSYEQYF
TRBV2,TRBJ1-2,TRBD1,CVSRGNLAGYGYTF
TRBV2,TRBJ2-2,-,CASSEFGELFF
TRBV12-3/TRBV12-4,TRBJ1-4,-,CASNTQGGSNEKLFF
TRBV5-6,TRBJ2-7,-,CASSLALTATGEQYF
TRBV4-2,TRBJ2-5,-,CASSQDTQETQYF
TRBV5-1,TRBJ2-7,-,CASSPQGRYEQYF
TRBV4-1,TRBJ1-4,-,CASSQLGDVSGEKLFF
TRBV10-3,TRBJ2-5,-,CAISAPARTLQYF
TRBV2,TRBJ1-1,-,CASSQQGWGTEAFF
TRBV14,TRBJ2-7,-,CAHSYEQYF
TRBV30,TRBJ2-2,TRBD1,CAGDRTNTGELFF
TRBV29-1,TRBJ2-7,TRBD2,CSVETSGRYEQYF
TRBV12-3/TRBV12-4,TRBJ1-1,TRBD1,CASSFRQGRFTEAFF
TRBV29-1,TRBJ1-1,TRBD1,CSVHSHTGGTEAFF
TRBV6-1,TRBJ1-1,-,CASSEVWGVGTEAFF
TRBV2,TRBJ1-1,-,CASTSSGHYNEQFF
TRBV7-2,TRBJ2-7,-,CASSTPRGGGPYEQYF
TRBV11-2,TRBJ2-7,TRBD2,CASSPHGGGLAAFYEQYF
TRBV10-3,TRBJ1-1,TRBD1,CAISPQGQGNTEAFF
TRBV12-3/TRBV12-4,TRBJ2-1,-,CASSFEVVKFF
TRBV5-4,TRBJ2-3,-,CASSLKDFSTDTQYF
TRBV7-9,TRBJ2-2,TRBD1,CASSTGQGEGSTGELFF
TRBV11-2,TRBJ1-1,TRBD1,CASNYMSGTGGTEAFF
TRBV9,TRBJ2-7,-,CASSIYRGGEQYF
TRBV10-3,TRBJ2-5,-,CAISESEGMSQPQYF
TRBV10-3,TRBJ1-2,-,CAISGTSYGYTF